This is a list of T cell receptor beta chains from one sample in a study of CD4 T cells in relation to SARS-CoV-2 and coronaviruses. No antigen has been identified for these receptors. Method: immunoSEQ multiplex PCR; TCRdb's copy keeps in-frame clones and lacks some. The sample yields roughly 24,000 clones, about 84% seen once. The sequenced sample was CD4+ T cells from PBMCs, cultured in vitro. The receptors originated from a human donor in good health. CDR3s include the opening cysteine and the closing phenylalanine or tryptophan. The order of the fields is V gene, J gene, clone size, D gene, CDR3 length, CDR3 DNA, CDR3 protein. A D gene is named only where the DNA matches it firmly. Not all rows give a size; the values are once, few, many and, for expanded clones, a class.

TRBV5-1	TRBJ2-2	-	-	12	TGCGCCAGCAGCGAGCCGACCGGGGAGCTGTTTTTT	CASSEPTGELFF
TRBV29-1	TRBJ2-7	-	TRBD2	17	TGCAGCGTTGAAGTAGCGACTAGCGGGAGGGTCTCCTACGAGCAGTACTTC	CSVEVATSGRVSYEQYF
TRBV30	TRBJ2-5	-	-	15	TGTGCCTGGAATTCGCTGGGGGGGGCGAGGGAGACCCAGTACTTC	CAWNSLGGARETQYF
TRBV9	TRBJ1-2	once	TRBD1	15	TGTGCCAGCAGCGTCATACAGGGGGCGCACCATGGCTACACCTTC	CASSVIQGAHHGYTF
TRBV6-6	TRBJ2-1	-	-	13	TGTGCCAGCAATCGAGGAGGAAACAATGAGCAGTTCTTC	CASNRGGNNEQFF
TRBV19	TRBJ2-7	-	TRBD2	17	TGTGCCAGTAAACCGACAGGGGCGGGACTAGCGGGAGACGAGCAGTACTTC	CASKPTGAGLAGDEQYF
TRBV2	TRBJ1-1	few	-	14	TGTGCCAGCAGTGACGGGACCTGGAACACTGAAGCTTTCTTT	CASSDGTWNTEAFF
TRBV9	TRBJ1-1	-	TRBD1	17	TGTGCCAGCAGCTTCGGACAGGGACATTCGGTGGGCACTGAAGCTTTCTTT	CASSFGQGHSVGTEAFF
TRBV7-2	TRBJ1-6	-	-	16	TGTGCCAGCAGCTTAGGACAAGATCTCTATAATTCACCCCTCCACTTT	CASSLGQDLYNSPLHF
TRBV7-9	TRBJ2-7	-	TRBD1	16	TGTGCCAGCAGCCCCCCCCAGGGGGCGATCTCCTACGAGCAGTACTTC	CASSPPQGAISYEQYF
TRBV24-1	TRBJ2-1	-	-	15	TGTGCCACCAGTGATTTGGGCCAGGGGAGGAATGAGCAGTTCTTC	CATSDLGQGRNEQFF
TRBV10-1	TRBJ2-5	-	-	15	TGCGCCAGCAGCGACCAGGGTTCAGGGGCTAAGTCCCAGTACTTC	CASSDQGSGAKSQYF
TRBV6-2/TRBV6-3	TRBJ2-6	once	-	17	TGTGCCAGCAGTTACGGGGCCCGTCGAGGTGGGGCCAACGTCCTGACTTTC	CASSYGARRGGANVLTF
TRBV2	TRBJ1-6	few	TRBD1	15	TGTGCCAGCAGTCCCGAGGGACAGGGGCTTGGGACCCTCCACTTT	CASSPEGQGLGTLHF